Given below is one T cell receptor beta chain in context. The antigen it recognizes is unknown. The input lacks base qualities; no much larger clone sits a single base away. This specimen belongs to a study of cytomegalovirus exposure and HLA in healthy donors (dated by TCRdb to 2016 to 2017). The study in broad terms: An earlier analysis of roughly 500 of the donors reported 250 to 350 Gb of sequence data and roughly 100 million unique TCR beta sequences from about 180 million T cells. Roughly 300 gigabases of sequencing data and roughly 81 million unique TCR sequences made up an early release that covered approximately 650 HLA-typed donors. The genetic ancestry cluster associated with self-reported Caucasian donors included 70% to 85% of the approximately 400 genotyped donors. The study was designed to test whether signatures of past pathogen exposure could be identified by cataloging public T cell receptors. The study profiled the T cell repertoires of about 640 subjects by immunosequencing and related them to cytomegalovirus serostatus. A separate validation cohort of over 95 different subjects was used in addition to the roughly 640-subject first cohort. To predict cytomegalovirus infection status, the study combined high-throughput TCR immunosequencing, statistical association of individual TCRs with disease status, and machine learning. In a later analysis, previously published TCR beta repertoires from more than 500 donors were re-analyzed and high-resolution HLA genotyping was added so that TCR occurrence patterns could be studied. Rather than using new phenotypic data, the later analysis identified candidate immune exposures from TCR beta sequences and from how often those sequences occurred across donors. An earlier analysis of several hundred of the donors used high-throughput TCR beta sequencing to judge whether each TCR beta V gene segment behaved as functional or pseudogenic. Donor age, sex, ethnicity and CMV serostatus were collected together with the repertoire data. Genome-wide SNP genotypes for about three fifths of the roughly 670 donors were used in a later genetic analysis, which treated that subset as a discovery cohort. Every discovery cohort repertoire had been produced on one sequencing platform. HLA typing included class I and class II loci at four-digit resolution. Typing coverage differed by locus: A, B, C, DRB1 and DQB1 were typed in roughly 629-630 donors, DQA1 in roughly 500, DPA1 in over 600, and DPB1 in 400 to 480. A handful of DR-DQ haplotypes were handled as single units for association and clustering because linkage in the cohort was strong. Among some 400 genotyped donors of the cohort, an average of around 250,000 unique TCR beta nucleotide sequences was sequenced per donor, of which 15% to 20% were non-productive.

Here is what the overall study found, with its caveats: In a later analysis, the rate of TCR association differed among HLA loci, with DRB1 alleles having the most associated TCRs and HLA-C alleles having the fewest. Broadly in line with IMGT annotations, most TCR beta V segments showed up in productive rearrangements about 90% or about 30% of the time in an earlier analysis of under 700 of the donors. Roughly uniform sequencing depth across donors was assumed in presence/absence analyses, although this assumption may not hold. Some IMGT-functional V segments, including TRBV6-2 and TRBV6-3, could not be distinguished by the 87-base-pair reads and were therefore excluded. The classifier was reported to diagnose cytomegalovirus status with high specificity and sensitivity in both the original cohort and the validation cohort. In vitro tests confirmed that three of the cytomegalovirus-associated TCR beta chains recognize cytomegalovirus antigens. Correlated functional status among segregating V segments might reflect linkage disequilibrium, but an unknown experimental factor could not be ruled out. A further reported finding was that TCR beta sequences accurately predicted the HLA-A and HLA-B alleles for most subjects in the first cohort. It was suggested by the authors that the approach could potentially be generalized to other disease states and immunological phenotypes. When HLA alleles, especially DR and DQ, strongly co-occurred, TCR associations were difficult to assign to individual alleles. This cohort had only TCR beta chains sequenced, and the lack of alpha or paired-chain data limited which features could be detected. Compared with the roughly 700-donor mean, donors in an Asian-associated ancestry cluster had fewer N-insertions in productive TCRs, according to a later genetic analysis. According to a later analysis, parvovirus B19, influenza, CMV and Epstein-Barr virus appeared linked to several top co-occurrence clusters. At a false discovery rate of 0.05, a later analysis linked around 15,000 TCR beta sequences to specific HLA alleles. A later analysis found that most CMV-associated TCR beta chains appeared HLA-restricted, with HLA associations seemingly driven largely by CMV exposure. Across donors, most TCR sequences were observed very rarely, whereas some public TCRs were present in many individuals. A later genetic analysis associated a missense DCLRE1C variant with V-gene and J-gene trimming of TCR beta chains, and an independent cohort replicated the association. Compared with equally common non-associated chains, HLA-associated TCR beta chains in a later analysis were more clonally expanded and had lower generation probabilities. The only immune exposure information available for the cohort was CMV serostatus. A total of around 150 TCR beta chains were listed by the study as associated with cytomegalovirus. Because counts were too low, roughly 18 rarely observed V segments, including chromosome 9 orphons, were left out of the earlier analysis of 500 to 750 of the donors. Because HLA typing was missing for some donors at each locus, association tests included only the typed subset. A cluster of highly shared sequence variants was judged likely to be a technical artifact of the sequencing pipeline.

V is cut back by 2 bases and J by 2 bases, with 5 bases in the junction unmatched. From its cysteine to its phenylalanine, the CDR3 spans 15 amino acids. Of all the DNA, just the CDR3 is kept, 45 bases in frame from base 1. CDR1 and CDR2 were assigned from the germline V gene (reference sequence) as MNHEY and SMNVEV. The cohort consisted of more than 650 healthy bone marrow donors. All cohort members were sampled while nominally healthy, although unrecorded immune exposures were likely present. The donor was CMV seronegative and was included in the group of 352 seronegative cohort members. Every donor gave a peripheral blood sample, and the peripheral blood mononuclear cells from that sample were used for TCR beta sequencing. The Qiagen DNeasy Blood Extraction Kit was used to extract genomic DNA from the blood cell samples. Library preparation employed the immunoSEQ multiplex PCR assay. For the multiplex PCR, a mixture combining 60 forward primers for TCR Vbeta segments and 13 reverse primers for TCR Jbeta segments was used. The CDR3 region of rearranged TCR beta genes was amplified from genomic DNA with a multiplex PCR assay. Amplified TCR beta libraries were sequenced as 87-base-pair reads on the Illumina HiSeq System. The study's own analysis went as follows. Across the 700 or so repertoires, a later analysis counted around 80 million unique TCR beta chains, around 11 million of which were shared by at least two donors. Raw reads were error-corrected and collapsed into unique sequences with a nearest-neighbor algorithm that merged closely related sequences to remove PCR and sequencing errors. CDR3 sequences were aligned to IMGT reference sequences to assign V, D and J gene segments. For a sequence to be retained, at least a six-nucleotide match to both a V gene segment and a J gene segment was required. Rearrangements were classified as productive when the CDR3 lacked stop codons and remained in frame with V and J, and all other rearrangements were classified as non-productive. CDR3 was defined according to IMGT convention as the region running from the second conserved V-encoded cysteine to the conserved J-encoded phenylalanine. The earlier analysis of some 540 of the donors excluded any sequence lacking an unambiguous match to a single V gene segment. An earlier analysis of 587 of the donors called V segments functional above 56.7% productive rearrangements and segregating when the between-donor standard deviation exceeded 5%. To diagnose cytomegalovirus status from the catalog of TCR beta chain sequences, a statistical classification framework was built. A later analysis assigned V and J genes by comparing TCR nucleotide sequences with IMGT/GENE-DB human TR gene sequences. In a later analysis, CDR3 sequences and most-parsimonious VDJ recombination scenarios were assigned using the TCRdist pipeline. A later analysis defined each TCR beta chain by its CDR3 amino acid sequence plus V-gene family, and excluded reads lacking a unique V-gene family. As a way to deal with suspected cross-contamination and a sequencing artifact, a later analysis dropped more than 500 nucleotide sequences that were highly shared and had low generation probability. For each public chain, a later analysis derived a clonal expansion index from normalized ranks of inferred template counts within each repertoire. In a later analysis, generation probabilities were computed with a VDJ recombination model fitted to out-of-frame rearrangements, and the resulting probabilities were checked against IGoR. In a later analysis, TCR-TCR, TCR-HLA and TCR-CMV co-occurrence was scored with hypergeometric tests, and a repertoire-size bias correction was applied to TCR pairs. To estimate false discovery rates, a later analysis permuted the HLA or CMV assignments 20 times. In a later analysis, co-occurring TCRs were grouped using DBSCAN, and TCRdist sequence similarity was added for clustering within HLA-allele-positive subsets. For co-occurrence clustering, repertoires with fewer than 30,000 or more than 120,000 public chains were excluded, along with roughly 5 repertoires with anomalous nucleotide sharing. TCRdb carries this immuneACCESS record with in-frame sequences only. Its versions omit some clonotypes, under half of them owing to an unresolved V gene in the studies checked, with the rest unexplained. For V, J and clone size, that table is used; D and trimming come from the DNA. For this sample there are around 150,000 clones; approximately 77% appear just once. The ten largest clones add up to approximately 2% of the sample.

The TCR was taken from a man between 25 and 39 years old in good health and CMV-seronegative. The sequencing sample was made of PBMCs. The chain is made from TRBV27 and TRBJ2-7, with 8 bases in between that match TRBD2. The DNA sequence is TGTGCCAGCAGTTTAGGGACTAGGTTGGCCTACGAGCAGTACTTC. This yields the protein CASSLGTRLAYEQYF.